The 15 T cell receptor beta chains listed next were all sequenced from one sample in a study of blood T cell repertoires in COVID-19 (dated by TCRdb to the early 2020s). Library preparation was by the immunoSEQ multiplex PCR assay. The immuneACCESS repertoire file appears here via TCRdb, limited to in-frame rearrangements. These files lack a portion of the clones; in checked studies, under half of the deficit traces to unresolved V genes, and the cause of the others is not known. The sample includes 150,000 to 200,000 clones, with 84% observed a single time. Over 13% of the sample rests with the top ten. The sequencing sample was made of peripheral blood. These receptors were collected from a man younger than 45 with active or convalescent COVID-19.

The chain employs TRBV27 and TRBJ2-2; the match to TRBD2 covers 7 bases. V dropped 0 bases and J dropped 6; count of bases not matched to a gene: 4. Germline V gene sequence: CDR1 MNHEY, CDR2 SMNVEV (reference sequence). The CDR3 has 15 residues. CDR3 sequence reads: CASSLSAGVAGELFF. The CDR3 DNA reads TGTGCCAGCAGTTTATCGGCGGGAGTGGCCGGGGAGCTGTTTTTT.

V gene TRBV30 combines with J gene TRBJ2-5, with 7 bases matching TRBD1. The CDR3 spans 14 residues. CDR1 and CDR2 (germline): GTSNPN, SVGIG (reference sequence). V trimming: 0 bases; J trimming: 4 bases; junction bases outside the gene matches: 5. The CDR3, as DNA: TGTGCCTGGAGTGTTTGGACAGGTCGAGAGACCCAGTACTTC. Its translation is CAWSVWTGRETQYF.

The chain joins TRBV11-3 to TRBJ2-7, with 7 bases fitting TRBD2. CDR3 size: 18 residues. V dropped 0 bases and J dropped 0; count of bases not matched to a gene: 11. Germline assignment: CDR1 SGHNT and CDR2 YENEEA. CDR3 DNA sequence: TGTGCCAGCAGCTTAGATTTGGGGTTGGGGACTAACTCCTACGAGCAGTACTTC. Residues: CASSLDLGLGTNSYEQYF. Looking up the rest from reference TRBV11-3 and TRBJ2-7 gives the full variable domain: EAGVVQSPRYKIIEKKQPVAFWCNPISGHNTLYWYLQNLGQGPELLIRYENEEAVDDSQLPKDRFSAERLKGVDSTLKIQPAELGDSAVYLCASSLDLGLGTNSYEQYFGPGTRLTVT.

This chain uses TRBV2 with TRBJ2-2, with D possibly TRBD1 on 6 matching bases. This CDR3 is 15 amino acids long. The germline V and J ends were trimmed by 6 bases and 3 bases, with 14 bases remaining between them. Germline values: CDR1 SNHLY, CDR2 FYNNEI. For the CDR3, the DNA is TGTGCCAGCAGGGCCGGGACACTCTACACCGGGGAGCTGTTTTTT. Translation gives CASRAGTLYTGELFF.

The V call is TRBV19, the J call TRBJ2-7, with D unclear. Between the trimmed V and J ends, which lost 7 bases and 0 bases, there was a span of 16 bases. Per the germline V gene, CDR1 is LNHDA and CDR2 is SQIVND (reference sequence). This CDR3 region has 15 residues. CDR3 loop: CASTPQDTSSYEQYV. CDR3 nucleotide sequence: TGTGCCAGTACCCCTCAGGATACAAGCTCCTACGAGCAGTACGTC.

This clone was recorded only once. This chain connects TRBV11-1 to TRBJ2-2; 8 positions match TRBD1. J gave up 3 bases and V 4 bases, and 4 bases lay outside the gene matches. This CDR3 comprises 15 residues. Germline-derived CDR1 and CDR2 are SGHAT and FQDESV (reference sequence). The CDR3 region is CASSWTGTHTGELFF. As DNA, the CDR3 is TGTGCCAGCAGCTGGACAGGGACCCACACCGGGGAGCTGTTTTTT.

This chain uses TRBV7-9 with TRBJ1-3, with no clear D. Germline loops: CDR1 SEHNR, CDR2 FQNEAQ (reference sequence). V was shortened by 1 base and J by 2 bases, with 9 bases between the two germline ends. The length of the CDR3 is 15 residues. This chain's CDR3 is CASSLGSRPGNTIYF. The CDR3 DNA reads as TGTGCCAGCAGCTTAGGGTCCAGGCCTGGAAACACCATATATTTT.

V usage is TRBV7-3 and J usage is TRBJ1-1; tentative D call: TRBD1 (6 bases). This CDR3 has 18 residues. The germline V gene encodes CDR1 SGHTA and CDR2 FQGTGA. The V gene lost 5 bases and the J gene lost 1 base, with 23 bases spanning the gap. The CDR3 DNA follows: TGTGCCAGCAGCACCTTGCCCTACAGGGAAGAGGGGAACACTGAAGCTTTCTTT. Its translation: CASSTLPYREEGNTEAFF.

V is TRBV10-1 and J is TRBJ2-1, with 10 positions matching TRBD2. This CDR3 contains 16 residues. Trimming removed 1 base from V and 8 bases from J; junction bases left unmatched: 8. Per the germline V gene, CDR1 is WNHNN and CDR2 is SYGVQD (reference sequence). CDR3 loop: CASSEFLAGVAHEQFF. In DNA, the CDR3 is TGCGCCAGCAGTGAGTTTCTAGCGGGAGTAGCCCATGAGCAGTTCTTC.

The chain links TRBV13 to TRBJ2-2; 7 nucleotides match TRBD2. This CDR3 has 18 amino acids. The junction had 15 bases not matched to a gene; V was cut back by 3 bases and J by 5 bases. Germline CDR1 reads PRHDT; CDR2 reads FYEKMQ (reference sequence). CDR3 protein: CASSFELGPSGRTGELFF. The DNA for the CDR3 is TGTGCCAGCAGCTTTGAGTTAGGGCCTAGCGGTCGAACCGGGGAGCTGTTTTTT.

The V call is TRBV12-5, the J call TRBJ2-2, with D perhaps matching TRBD2 (7 bases). Germline-derived CDR1 and CDR2 are LGHNT and FRNRAP. The CDR3 covers 17 residues. Trimming took off 0 bases at V and 5 bases at J, with 16 bases between the two ends. CDR3 coding DNA: TGTGCTAGTGGTTTGGTACGATCCGCGGGGGCGACCGGGGAGCTGTTTTTT. It is translated as CASGLVRSAGATGELFF.

CDR3 DNA: TGTGCCAGCAGCGCTGTAGGACAGGGGGCCGGAAACACCATATATTTT. It translates to CASSAVGQGAGNTIYF. The chain combines TRBV9 with TRBJ1-3; 11 bases match TRBD1. Germline V lookup: CDR1 SGDLS, CDR2 YYNGEE. This CDR3 region has 16 residues. V shed 3 bases, J shed 4 bases, and the junction held 6 bases outside the gene matches.

V and J are TRBV6-4 and TRBJ1-2; 7 bases map to TRBD1. Per germline, CDR1 MRHNA and CDR2 SNTAGT. The CDR3 length is 16 residues. J lost 4 bases, V lost 5 bases, and 13 bases had no gene match. The CDR3 DNA is TGTGCCAGCAGTCCCAAGGAGGGGGCTGAAGGCTATGGCTACACCTTC. It encodes CASSPKEGAEGYGYTF.

The rearrangement joins TRBV7-8 to TRBJ2-2; TRBD2 matches at 10 bases. Germline trimming cut 1 base from V and 5 bases from J; bases unmatched to any gene: 7. Germline CDR1 and CDR2: SGHVS and FQNEAQ. There are 17 residues in the CDR3. CDR3 protein: CASSLGGTSVGTGELFF. In nucleotides, the CDR3 is TGTGCCAGCAGCTTAGGGGGGACTAGCGTCGGGACCGGGGAGCTGTTTTTT.

This chain connects TRBV6-2 or TRBV6-3 to TRBJ1-4; D gene unclear. The CDR3 loop spans 14 amino acids. Trimming left V 6 bases short and J 8 bases short, with 16 bases between. CDR1 and CDR2 (germline): MNHEY, SVGEGT. CDR3 loop: CASSRTVTGEKLFF. The CDR3 nucleotides are TGTGCCAGCAGCCGGACCGTGACGGGAGAAAAACTGTTTTTT.